These 18 T cell receptor beta chains were sequenced from one sample in a study of tumor-infiltrating lymphocytes in localized non-small cell lung cancer (dated by TCRdb to about 2021). To prepare the library, the immunoSEQ multiplex PCR assay was applied. TCRdb re-hosts the immuneACCESS table, in-frame sequences only. Its copies lack some clones; in the studies checked, an unresolved V gene accounts for under half of them, and the cause for the rest is not known. The sample table contains 7,200 or so clones; only one count was recorded for about 57% of them. Approximately 13% of the sample is taken by the ten largest. Material for sequencing was lung tumor tissue. The source is a human donor with non-small cell lung cancer.

This CDR3 is CASSPFSGGAGGELFF. CDR3 nucleotides: TGTGCCAGCAGCCCATTTAGCGGGGGGGCCGGCGGGGAGCTGTTTTTT. The chain joins TRBV7-2 to TRBJ2-2; TRBD2 aligns across 11 bases. Per germline, CDR1 SGHTA and CDR2 FQGNSA. This CDR3 region has 16 residues. With 5 bases clipped from V and 7 bases from J, the junction kept 9 bases outside the gene matches.

This chain links TRBV7-6 with TRBJ2-3; 12 positions agree with TRBD1. Germline V gene sequence: CDR1 SGHVS, CDR2 FNYEAQ. V was pared by 5 bases and J by 4 bases, with 4 bases of the junction left unmatched. The CDR3 runs to 15 residues. The CDR3: CASSQGQGASDTQYF. The CDR3 DNA sequence: TGTGCCAGCAGCCAGGGACAGGGGGCCTCAGATACGCAGTATTTT.

V gene TRBV2 combines with J gene TRBJ2-3; D not resolved. Germline V gene sequence: CDR1 SNHLY, CDR2 FYNNEI. This CDR3 spans 12 amino acids. The V and J ends lost 2 bases and 6 bases respectively, with 6 bases between them. CDR3 amino acids: CASSENWDTQYF. CDR3 bases: TGTGCCAGCAGTGAAAATTGGGATACGCAGTATTTT.

A word on this clone: At one of its ends the junction is not consistent with the germline gene, which may arise from a read error. The gene calls are TRBV4-1 and TRBJ2-1; 7 bases line up with TRBD2. CDR1 and CDR2 from the germline V gene are MGHRA and YSYEKL. The CDR3 loop spans 14 amino acids. The CDR3 protein is CASSRTSAYNEQFF. In DNA, the CDR3 is TGCGCCAGCAGTCGAACTAGCGCCTATAATGAGCAGTTCTTC.

This clone has just one count. This chain connects TRBV15 to TRBJ2-1; TRBD1 matches 8 bases. Germline assignment: CDR1 LNHNV and CDR2 YYDKDF (reference sequence). CDR3 size: 15 residues. V trimming: 0 bases; J trimming: 8 bases; junction bases outside the gene matches: 6. The CDR3 region has the DNA TGTGCCACCAGCAGAGATGCCGCGACAGGGGATGAGCAGTTCTTC. Its translation: CATSRDAATGDEQFF. The complete variable domain, with remaining parts taken from reference TRBV15 and TRBJ2-1, reads DAMVIQNPRYQVTQFGKPVTLSCSQTLNHNVMYWYQQKSSQAPKLLFHYYDKDFNNEADTPDNFQSRRPNTSFCFLDIRSPGLGDTAMYLCATSRDAATGDEQFFGPGTRLTVL.

The chain links TRBV28 to TRBJ2-3; TRBD2 is a possible D gene (7 bases). Trimming took 3 bases from V and 0 from J, leaving 10 bases between them. The CDR3 has 15 residues. Germline values: CDR1 MDHEN, CDR2 SYDVKM. The CDR3: CASSFRGASTDTQYF. The CDR3 DNA sequence: TGTGCCAGCAGTTTTCGGGGGGCGAGCACAGATACGCAGTATTTT.

CDR3 loop: CASSYSDQPQHF. CDR3 in DNA: TGTGCCAGCAGTTACTCCGATCAGCCCCAGCATTTT. The chain is built from TRBV7-3 and TRBJ1-5, with unresolved D. V lost 6 bases and J 5 bases, leaving 8 bases between the germline ends. CDR1 is SGHTA and CDR2 is FQGTGA in the germline V gene. This CDR3 spans 12 amino acids.

This clone was detected a few times. The rearrangement joins TRBV7-2 to TRBJ2-7; the D gene is possibly TRBD2 (5 bases). CDR3 size: 14 residues. CDR1 is SGHTA, CDR2 FQGNSA, per germline. The germline V and J ends were trimmed by 8 bases and 5 bases, with 19 bases remaining between them. The CDR3 loop reads CASRLGNSFDEQYF. The CDR3, as DNA: TGTGCCAGCCGCCTCGGGAACTCGTTCGACGAGCAGTACTTC.

This chain joins TRBV6-5 and TRBJ2-2; a possible D gene is TRBD2 (5 bases). V was pared by 2 bases and J by 6 bases, with 7 bases between. This CDR3 has 13 residues. Germline V gene sequence: CDR1 MNHEY, CDR2 SVGAGI. The DNA for the CDR3 is TGTGCCAGCAGTTACGCACTAGCCGGGGAGCTGTTTTTT. Amino acid sequence: CASSYALAGELFF.

V gene TRBV7-2 combines with J gene TRBJ2-1; perhaps D is TRBD1 or TRBD2 (5 bases each). The CDR3 sequence is 15 residues long. V shed 5 bases and J shed 6 bases, with 17 bases lying between them. CDR1 SGHTA and CDR2 FQGNSA come from the germline V gene. The CDR3 sequence: CASSRGALRSNEQFF. CDR3 DNA sequence: TGTGCCAGCAGCCGAGGGGCCCTTCGGAGCAATGAGCAGTTCTTC.

The chain carries TRBV7-9 and TRBJ1-5; no clear D. The CDR3 sequence is 12 residues long. The V gene's germline CDR1 is SEHNR and CDR2 FQNEAQ (reference sequence). V was cut by 3 bases and J by 6 bases, with 6 bases left in between. The DNA for the CDR3 is TGTGCCAGCAGCTTCGAGCGTCAGCCCCAGCATTTT. Translating it yields CASSFERQPQHF.

This clone was found a few times. CDR3 loop: CASSLDIASSYGYTF. The CDR3, as DNA: TGTGCCAGCAGCTTGGACATAGCCTCTTCTTATGGCTACACCTTC. The chain couples TRBV5-4 to TRBJ1-2; no reliable D call. This CDR3 spans 15 amino acids. V lost 0 bases and J lost 5, with 14 bases in between. Looked up from germline, CDR1 is SGHNT and CDR2 is YYREEE (reference sequence).

This chain joins TRBV4-1 and TRBJ2-3; perhaps D is TRBD1 or TRBD2 (5 bases each). CDR1 MGHRA and CDR2 YSYEKL come from the germline V gene. The CDR3 extends over 18 amino acids. V gave up 1 base and J gave up 2 bases, with 19 bases separating them. The DNA for the CDR3 is TGCGCCAGCAGCCAAGCCCTTCTGGTGGGGACGAACACAGATACGCAGTATTTT. Translation gives CASSQALLVGTNTDTQYF.

This chain links TRBV27 with TRBJ2-7; TRBD1 or TRBD2 may be the D gene (5 bases each). V gave up 5 bases and J gave up 3 bases, with 14 bases separating them. The CDR3 length is 14 residues. Germline V gene data show CDR1 as MNHEY and CDR2 as SMNVEV (reference sequence). This CDR3 reads CASSRDDRNYEQYF. The CDR3 nucleotides are TGTGCCAGCAGTCGGGACGACAGAAACTACGAGCAGTACTTC.

This clone turned up a few times. The chain is built from TRBV7-9 and TRBJ2-1; TRBD2 might be the D (5 bases). This CDR3 contains 14 residues. CDR1 is SEHNR, CDR2 FQNEAQ, per germline (reference sequence). Trimming removed 3 bases at V and 5 bases at J, with 11 bases between. This CDR3 reads CASSLAGRHNEQFF. Written as DNA, the CDR3 is TGTGCCAGCAGCTTGGCGGGTCGGCACAATGAGCAGTTCTTC.

J is TRBJ2-2 and V is TRBV9; D remains unclear. This CDR3 has 14 residues. Trimming shortened V by 0 bases and J by 0 bases, and 3 bases separated the two germline ends. Germline V CDR1 and CDR2: SGDLS, YYNGEE. This chain's CDR3 is CASSVVANTGELFF. The CDR3 nucleotides are TGTGCCAGCAGCGTAGTTGCGAACACCGGGGAGCTGTTTTTT.

This clone turned up a few times. This chain uses TRBV29-1 with TRBJ1-5, with 7 bases identical to TRBD1. CDR3 length: 14 residues. Trimming took 4 bases from V and 4 from J; bases not matched to a gene: 7. CDR1 is SQVTM and CDR2 is ANQGSEA in the germline V gene. The CDR3 nucleotides read TGCAGCGTTGTAGTCGGGACAGCTAATCAGCCCCAGCATTTT. Its translation is CSVVVGTANQPQHF.

The rearrangement uses TRBV6-5 and TRBJ2-5; D is unclear. Germline V gene sequence: CDR1 MNHEY, CDR2 SVGAGI. The V and J ends lost 2 bases and 5 bases respectively, with 3 bases between them. This CDR3 has 11 residues. The CDR3 is CASSYGETQYF. As DNA, the CDR3 is TGTGCCAGCAGTTACGGGGAGACCCAGTACTTC.